This T cell receptor (beta chain) was captured by sequencing in a study of T-cell memory formation after mild COVID-19. TCRdb passed the 5' RACE reads through MiXCR, listing each CDR3 protein once. The sample lists some 440,000 distinct CDR3 sequences; 20% to 25% were seen once. This clonotype appeared a few times. The receptor's source is an adult woman who had mild COVID-19 (a few samples of this study predate the infection). Cell type and time point are not known. The sample was PBMCs or a T cell subset sorted from them (not recorded which).

CDR3 sequence reads: CASSANGGRVETQYF. The CDR3 nucleotides are TGTGCCAGCAGTGCAAACGGGGGGAGGGTGGAGACCCAGTACTTC. This chain connects TRBV6-2 or TRBV6-3 to TRBJ2-5, with 7 bases matching TRBD2. This CDR3 comprises 15 residues. Germline V CDR1 and CDR2: MNHEY, SVGEGT. The V gene end was trimmed by 5 bases and the J gene end by 5 bases; junction bases not matched to a gene: 11.